The 5 T cell receptor beta chains listed next were all sequenced from one sample in a study of OX40 agonist ivuxolimab in advanced cancers. Measured with immunoSEQ multiplex PCR; TCRdb has only the in-frame clones, and not every one. The table shows 100,000 or so clones, with over 75% occurring only once. The sequences come from CD4+ or CD8+ T cells sorted from blood, collected in a trial of the OX40 agonist ivuxolimab. Receptor source: an adult with an advanced solid tumor such as melanoma, head and neck, liver or kidney cancer.

The chain combines TRBV27 with TRBJ2-7, with TRBD1 as a possible D gene (6 bases). CDR3 size: 15 residues. V lost 5 bases and J lost 6, with 20 bases in between. Germline CDR1 and CDR2: MNHEY and SMNVEV (reference sequence). The CDR3 is CASSLRAGANVEQYF. The CDR3 bases are TGTGCCAGCAGTCTGCGGGCAGGGGCGAACGTCGAGCAGTACTTC.

This chain's CDR3 is CASSQERLAGETQYF. In nucleotides, the CDR3 is TGTGCCAGCAGCCAAGAAAGACTAGCGGGGGAGACCCAGTACTTC. The chain recombines TRBV14 with TRBJ2-5, with TRBD2 identical over 11 bases. This CDR3 region has 15 residues. J gave up 5 bases and V 0 bases, and 2 bases lay outside the gene matches. Per the germline V gene, CDR1 is SGHDN and CDR2 is FVKESK. Based on the CDR3 plus reference TRBV14 and TRBJ2-5, the full variable domain is EAGVTQFPSHSVIEKGQTVTLRCDPISGHDNLYWYRRVMGKEIKFLLHFVKESKQDESGMPNNRFLAERTGGTYSTLKVQPAELEDSGVYFCASSQERLAGETQYFGPGTRLLVL.

This chain connects TRBV29-1 to TRBJ1-2; the D is unclear. The CDR3 covers 11 residues. Germline V gene data show CDR1 as SQVTM and CDR2 as ANQGSEA. V lost 2 bases to trimming and J lost 8 bases, with 9 bases between them. DNA of the CDR3: TGCAGCGTTGAACGGGTTGAAGGCTACACCTTC. Protein sequence: CSVERVEGYTF.

The rearrangement joins TRBV7-3 to TRBJ2-1, with 8 bases aligning to TRBD2. Germline V gives CDR1 SGHTA, CDR2 FQGTGA. This CDR3 is built from 16 residues. V lost 2 bases, J lost 2 bases, and 5 bases stayed unmatched. The CDR3 reads CASSLGPGLAYNEQFF. The CDR3 coding sequence is TGTGCCAGCAGCTTAGGGCCGGGACTAGCCTACAATGAGCAGTTCTTC.

This rearrangement joins TRBV30 to TRBJ1-2; D possibly corresponds to TRBD1 (6 bases). This CDR3 is built from 15 residues. Germline-derived CDR1 and CDR2 are GTSNPN and SVGIG (reference sequence). V was trimmed by 0 bases and J by 2 bases, leaving 13 bases between them. CDR3 amino acids: CAWSVGGPGNYGYTF. CDR3 coding DNA: TGTGCCTGGAGTGTAGGGGGTCCCGGGAACTATGGCTACACCTTC.